This TCR beta chain was captured in a study of cytomegalovirus exposure and HLA in healthy donors. The trim removed 3 bases at V and 8 bases at J, leaving 10 bases unmatched. Looked up from germline, CDR1 is SGHVS and CDR2 is FNYEAQ. The CDR3 has 16 residues. The PCR had 60 Vbeta and 13 Jbeta primers. The data were produced by immunoSEQ multiplex PCR, yet TCRdb's version contains in-frame clones alone and is incomplete. The sample includes about 130,000 clones, around 77% of them seen just once. The sequence was obtained from a man younger than 40 in good health and CMV-seronegative. The chain joins TRBV7-6 to TRBJ2-1, with 10 bases aligning to TRBD1. Sequences were obtained from PBMCs. CDR3 DNA sequence: TGTGCCAGCAGCTTCTTCCGAGACAGGGGGCTCGATGAGCAGTTCTTC. Translation gives CASSFFRDRGLDEQFF.